These 15 T cell receptor beta chains came from one sample sequenced in a study of long-term antiretroviral therapy in people with HIV. Survey level was the resolution at which the v3.0 immunoSEQ assay ran. The data were produced by immunoSEQ multiplex PCR, yet TCRdb's version contains in-frame clones alone and is incomplete. The data contain tens of thousands of clones, around 86% of them singletons. The sequences come from unsorted PBMCs, collected 1.2 years after starting antiretroviral therapy. These receptors all come from a man aged 50 to 60 with HIV.

This clone showed up just a few times. The chain joins TRBV28 to TRBJ1-2, with TRBD1 matching 9 bases. CDR1 is MDHEN and CDR2 is SYDVKM in the germline V gene. V was clipped by 6 bases and J by 5 bases; unmatched bases: 7. The CDR3 sequence is 14 residues long. This CDR3 reads CASSQTGGGYGYTF. CDR3 nucleotide sequence: TGTGCCAGCAGCCAAACAGGGGGCGGGTATGGCTACACCTTC.

The chain employs TRBV28 and TRBJ1-3; 9 bases line up with TRBD1. V lost 6 bases, J lost 0 bases, and 15 bases stayed unmatched. The CDR3 is 19 amino acids. Germline V gives CDR1 MDHEN, CDR2 SYDVKM. As DNA, the CDR3 is TGTGCCAGCAGCTCTCCCTCCGGGACAGGGTTTACCTCTGGAAACACCATATATTTT. As protein: CASSSPSGTGFTSGNTIYF.

V and J are TRBV11-2 and TRBJ2-7; a possible D gene is TRBD2 (5 bases). The CDR3 loop spans 14 amino acids. Trimming left V 0 bases short and J 0 bases short, with 6 bases between. Germline CDR1 is SGHAT and CDR2 is FQNNGV. The CDR3 DNA sequence: TGTGCCAGCAGCTTAGACGCGGGCTCCTACGAGCAGTACTTC. This sequence encodes CASSLDAGSYEQYF.

The gene calls are TRBV11-3 and TRBJ2-7; TRBD1 matches at 8 bases. J was trimmed by 5 bases and V by 4 bases; bases with no gene match: 7. The CDR3 spans 14 residues. Germline V lookup: CDR1 SGHNT, CDR2 YENEEA. The CDR3 reads CASSSRDRRDEQYF. CDR3 in DNA: TGTGCCAGCAGCTCCCGGGACAGGAGGGACGAGCAGTACTTC.

V gene TRBV7-9 combines with J gene TRBJ1-6, with D hard to call. The CDR3 length is 15 residues. Trimming cost V 5 bases and J 5 bases, with 13 bases left between them. Germline CDR1 SEHNR, CDR2 FQNEAQ (reference sequence). The chain's CDR3 is CASSLGSHNNSPLHF. The CDR3, as DNA: TGTGCCAGCAGCCTAGGGAGTCACAATAATTCACCCCTCCACTTT.

This chain joins TRBV28 and TRBJ1-5; the match to TRBD1 covers 7 bases. This CDR3 comprises 17 residues. Germline CDR1 MDHEN, CDR2 SYDVKM. Trimming removed 6 bases from V and 5 bases from J; junction bases left unmatched: 16. Here the CDR3 DNA reads TGTGCCAGCAGGCGACGGCAGGGGGGTTCAGAGGATCAGCCCCAGCATTTT. Protein sequence: CASRRRQGGSEDQPQHF.

This clone was detected once. The chain recombines TRBV19 with TRBJ2-2, with unresolved D. CDR3 length: 16 amino acids. The V and J ends lost 2 bases and 0 bases respectively, with 10 bases between them. Germline V gene data show CDR1 as LNHDA and CDR2 as SQIVND (reference sequence). CDR3 in DNA: TGTGCCAGTAGTATAAGGTACAGAACGAACACCGGGGAGCTGTTTTTT. Protein: CASSIRYRTNTGELFF.

This rearrangement joins TRBV11-2 to TRBJ2-3; unclear D gene. There are 12 residues in the CDR3. The germline V and J ends were trimmed by 5 bases and 5 bases, with 8 bases remaining between them. The V gene's germline CDR1 is SGHAT and CDR2 FQNNGV. The CDR3 loop reads CASSRNLDTQYF. CDR3 sequence (DNA): TGTGCCAGCAGCCGGAATTTAGATACGCAGTATTTT.

This clone was found a few times. The chain employs TRBV7-2 and TRBJ1-6, with D maybe TRBD1 (5 bases). This CDR3 has 15 residues. The ends were cut back, 5 bases at V and 0 bases at J, with 8 bases in the middle. CDR1 and CDR2 from the germline V gene are SGHTA and FQGNSA. The CDR3 bases are TGTGCCAGCAGCGGAGACAGCTCCTATAATTCACCCCTCCACTTT. Residues: CASSGDSSYNSPLHF.

The rearrangement joins TRBV10-1 to TRBJ2-7; D remains ambiguous. The germline V and J ends were trimmed by 2 bases and 5 bases, with 13 bases remaining between them. CDR1 is WNHNN, CDR2 SYGVQD, per germline (reference sequence). This CDR3 is 14 amino acids long. CDR3 region: CASSEVSATHEQYF. The DNA for the CDR3 is TGCGCCAGCAGTGAGGTTTCGGCGACGCACGAGCAGTACTTC.

This chain links TRBV6-5 with TRBJ2-2, with 7 positions matching TRBD1. Germline CDR1 MNHEY, CDR2 SVGAGI. This CDR3 has 15 residues. V gave up 10 bases and J gave up 1 base; unmatched junction bases: 9. CDR3 sequence: CATKSQGVNTGELFF. CDR3 nucleotide sequence: TGTGCCACCAAGTCCCAGGGGGTGAACACCGGGGAGCTGTTTTTT.

The genes are TRBV28 and TRBJ1-4; weak D call: TRBD1 (6 bases). This CDR3 is 16 amino acids long. Per germline, CDR1 MDHEN and CDR2 SYDVKM. Trimming shortened V by 4 bases and J by 8 bases, and 20 bases separated the two germline ends. The CDR3 is CASSYSGTRLREKLFF. The CDR3 DNA is TGTGCCAGCAGTTACTCCGGGACAAGGCTTAGGGAAAAACTGTTTTTT. Full variable domain (remainder filled in from reference TRBV28 and TRBJ1-4): DVKVTQSSRYLVKRTGEKVFLECVQDMDHENMFWYRQDPGLGLRLIYFSYDVKMKEKGDIPEGYSVSREKKERFSLILESASTNQTSMYLCASSYSGTRLREKLFFGSGTQLSVL.

V is TRBV5-1 and J is TRBJ1-1; 7 bases are a match to TRBD1. The CDR3 runs to 15 residues. V was clipped by 4 bases and J by 11 bases; unmatched bases: 17. Germline CDR1 SGHRS, CDR2 YFSETQ. The DNA for the CDR3 is TGCGCCAGCAGCCGAGGGGGAAATGTTATGGACAGGGCTTTCTTT. Amino acids: CASSRGGNVMDRAFF. Variable domain in full (rest from reference TRBV5-1 and TRBJ1-1): KAGVTQTPRYLIKTRGQQVTLSCSPISGHRSVSWYQQTPGQGLQFLFEYFSETQRNKGNFPGRFSGRQFSNSRSEMNVSTLELGDSALYLCASSRGGNVMDRAFFGQGTRLTVV.

The rearrangement joins TRBV2 to TRBJ2-5, with D unclear. Germline CDR1 is SNHLY and CDR2 is FYNNEI. The V end lost 6 bases, the J end lost 4 bases, and 15 bases lay between the germline ends. This CDR3 contains 14 residues. The CDR3 DNA follows: TGTGCCAGCAGCCTTTATCCGGACGGAGAGACCCAGTACTTC. Translating gives CASSLYPDGETQYF.

This chain connects TRBV28 to TRBJ2-7; D perhaps matches TRBD1 (6 bases). From germline, CDR1 is MDHEN and CDR2 SYDVKM. The CDR3 has 14 amino acids. V was cut by 8 bases and J by 4 bases, with 18 bases left in between. The CDR3 is CASVQGPPSYEQYF. Written as DNA, the CDR3 is TGTGCCAGCGTACAGGGCCCCCCCTCGTACGAGCAGTACTTC.